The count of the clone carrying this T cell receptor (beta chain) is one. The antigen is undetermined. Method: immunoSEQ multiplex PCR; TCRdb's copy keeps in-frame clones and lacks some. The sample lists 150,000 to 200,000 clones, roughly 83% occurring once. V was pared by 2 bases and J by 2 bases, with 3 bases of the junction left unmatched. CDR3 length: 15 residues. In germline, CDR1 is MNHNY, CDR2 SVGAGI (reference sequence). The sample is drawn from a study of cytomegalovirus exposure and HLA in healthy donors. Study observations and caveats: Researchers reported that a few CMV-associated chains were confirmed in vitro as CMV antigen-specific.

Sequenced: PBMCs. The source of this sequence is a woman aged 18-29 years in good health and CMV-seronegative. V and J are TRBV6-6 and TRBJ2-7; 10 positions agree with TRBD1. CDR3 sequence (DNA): TGTGCCAGCAGTTACCGCGACAGGGGGCCCTACGAGCAGTACTTC. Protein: CASSYRDRGPYEQYF.